This T cell receptor beta chain was recovered during a study of CD8 T cells in ankylosing spondylitis. Study results and limitations: Researchers reportedly found disease-linked clones significantly enriched in matched ankylosing spondylitis synovial fluid. Among TCR beta sequences, a motif of under 10 highly homologous variants appeared characteristic of ankylosing spondylitis blood.

CDR1 is SGHNT and CDR2 is YYREEE in the germline V gene (reference sequence). V was pared by 7 bases and J by 1 base, with 8 bases between. The CDR3 contains 12 residues. This clonotype was counted at least ten times. The target antigen is unknown. As the method for making TCR beta libraries, quantitative 5'-RACE with molecular barcodes was used. TCRdb re-called the 5' RACE reads with MiXCR, one entry per CDR3 protein. This sample has around 210,000 distinct CDR3 sequences, with approximately 8.4% found just once. The clonotype comes from a female donor with ankylosing spondylitis or in good health (not recorded which). Sequencing input: blood, either unsorted or a sorted T cell fraction (not recorded which). The chain recombines TRBV5-4 with TRBJ1-1; D gene uncertain. CDR3 residues: CASWVSNTEAFF. In DNA, the CDR3 is TGTGCCAGCTGGGTTTCGAACACTGAAGCTTTCTTT. Drawing the rest from reference TRBV5-4 and TRBJ1-1, the complete variable domain is ETGVTQSPTHLIKTRGQQVTLRCSSQSGHNTVSWYQQALGQGPQFIFQYYREEENGRGNFPPRFSGLQFPNYSSELNVNALELDDSALYLCASWVSNTEAFFGQGTRLTVV.